Sequencing of this TCR beta chain was carried out in a study of tissue T cells after allogeneic stem cell transplantation. Findings and limits, study-wide: TCR repertoires tracked anatomic similarity, regardless of disease or transplant status.

As to this clone: The antigen is undetermined. The listed genes are named as in mouse. The CDR3 end is not reached by the read, which stops 1 residue before it; the germline J gene fills it in.

Sequencing of TCRbeta CDR3 at survey depth gave sequences and template counts. Sequencing used immunoSEQ multiplex PCR; TCRdb keeps in-frame clones, though not all of them. The sample consists of approximately 17,000 clones, just over 70% of them appearing once. CDR1 is NNHNN and CDR2 is SYGAGS in the germline V gene (reference sequence). J was trimmed by 3 bases and V by 1 base; bases with no gene match: 0. There are 14 residues in the CDR3. The gene calls are TRBV13-2 and TRBJ2-1, with 8 bases lining up with TRBD1. The sample was spleen. The TCR comes from a female BALB/c mouse in good health. MHC haplotype of the mouse line: H2-d. The sequenced CDR3 bases are TGTGCCAGCGGTGATCAGGGGGCCTATGCTGAGCAGTTC. It is translated as CASGDQGAYAEQF. The whole CDR3 protein reads CASGDQGAYAEQFF.